The 26 T cell receptor beta chains below were found in one sample sequenced in a study of regulatory T cells in long-lasting Graves disease. Through Arm-PCR of CDR3 regions and iRepertoire HTBI primers, TCR beta libraries were built. TCRdb reprocessed the multiplex PCR reads via MiXCR and lists one record per CDR3 protein. Of roughly 400,000 distinct CDR3 sequences listed, about a sixth are singletons. Specified time point: newly diagnosed GD, antithyroid drugs for less than 3 months. The authors made the TCR library using RNA they extracted from PBMCs. The same data also contributed to another study, on T cells in Graves' hyperthyroidism and ophthalmopathy.

The specimen was peripheral blood mononuclear cells (PBMCs), collected at new diagnosis, from a patient treated with antithyroid drugs. All receptors come from a woman aged 18-35 years with Graves disease.

This clonotype showed up just once. This chain joins TRBV4-3 and TRBJ1-2, with 7 bases lining up with TRBD1. The V segment lost 0 bases and the J segment 7 bases; nucleotides outside the gene matches: 11. CDR3 length: 16 residues. Germline CDR1 and CDR2: LGHNA and YSLEER. CDR3 in DNA: TGCGCCAGCAGCCAAGATATTCGACAGGGTACAAGTGGCTACACCTTC. Its translation is CASSQDIRQGTSGYTF.

This clonotype was recorded many times. CDR3 loop: CSATGHQETQYF. As DNA, the CDR3 is TGCAGTGCCACGGGACACCAAGAGACCCAGTACTTC. This sequence joins TRBV20-1 and TRBJ2-5; possibly TRBD1 or TRBD2 for D (5 bases each). Between the trimmed V and J ends, which lost 6 bases and 0 bases, there was a span of 8 bases. This CDR3 contains 12 residues. Germline-derived CDR1 and CDR2 are DFQATT and SNEGSKA (reference sequence).

The chain has TRBV2 and TRBJ2-1, with 8 bases identical to TRBD2. The J call is in doubt because the DNA end fits TRBJ2-5 better. Germline CDR1 is SNHLY and CDR2 is FYNNEI. This CDR3 has 15 amino acids. The CDR3 nucleotides are TGTGCCAGCAGCGGATCAGCGGGAGTTGGCGAGACCCAGTACTTC. Translating gives CASSGSAGVGETQYF.

This chain uses TRBV12-3 or TRBV12-4 with TRBJ2-1, with 9 bases fitting TRBD2. V gave up 8 bases and J gave up 12 bases; unmatched junction bases: 11. The CDR3 is 13 amino acids. The CDR3 region has the DNA TGTGCCAGCTCACGGGGACTAGCAATTGGGCAGTTCTTC. Protein sequence: CASSRGLAIGQFF.

This clonotype was detected ten times or more. The V gene is TRBV7-6, the J gene TRBJ2-5, with D possibly being TRBD2 (6 bases). This CDR3 region has 16 residues. The V gene lost 2 bases and the J gene lost 2 bases, with 15 bases spanning the gap. Germline V lookup: CDR1 SGHVS, CDR2 FNYEAQ. CDR3 sequence reads: CASSLPSGAVQETQYF. As DNA, the CDR3 is TGTGCCAGCAGCTTACCGTCGGGAGCGGTACAAGAGACCCAGTACTTC.

This clonotype has more than one count but fewer than ten. The chain links TRBV20-1 to TRBJ2-3, with D tentatively TRBD2 (6 bases). V was shortened by 4 bases and J by 2 bases, with 16 bases between the two germline ends. The germline CDR1 and CDR2 sequences are DFQATT and SNEGSKA (reference sequence). The length of the CDR3 is 15 residues. CDR3 coding DNA: TGCAGTGCTAAAAAATGGGGGGACCACACAGATACGCAGTATTTT. This translates into CSAKKWGDHTDTQYF.

This clonotype was found a few times. The rearrangement links TRBV6-1 to TRBJ2-7; TRBD2 matches 12 bases. This CDR3 is built from 17 residues. Looked up from germline, CDR1 is MNHNS and CDR2 is SASEGT. The junction had 10 bases not matched to a gene; V was cut back by 3 bases and J by 4 bases. CDR3: CASSEAPGLAGRYEQYF. The CDR3 region has the DNA TGTGCCAGCAGTGAGGCTCCAGGACTAGCGGGGCGGTACGAGCAGTACTTC.

This rearrangement joins TRBV20-1 to TRBJ2-1; TRBD1 or TRBD2 may be the D gene (5 bases each). The CDR3 covers 12 residues. Trimming removed 6 bases from V and 9 bases from J, with 15 bases in between. CDR1 DFQATT and CDR2 SNEGSKA come from the germline V gene (reference sequence). The CDR3: CSAPKSGSEQFF. The CDR3 DNA reads TGCAGTGCCCCGAAGTCAGGGAGTGAGCAGTTCTTC.

This clonotype was seen repeatedly, ten times or more. The V call is TRBV28, the J call TRBJ2-5, with TRBD2 matching over 11 bases. The J segment lost 6 bases and the V segment lost 5 bases, leaving 5 bases of the junction unmatched. The CDR3 covers 14 residues. Germline CDR1 reads MDHEN; CDR2 reads SYDVKM. CDR3 sequence: CASSLSGRVKTQYF. Written as DNA, the CDR3 is TGTGCCAGCAGTCTTAGCGGGAGGGTAAAGACCCAGTACTTC.

This clonotype was seen many times. The chain joins TRBV11-1 to TRBJ2-3, with 12 bases that match TRBD2. The CDR3 length is 18 residues. V was clipped by 2 bases and J by 4 bases; unmatched bases: 10. Germline CDR1 is SGHAT and CDR2 is FQDESV (reference sequence). The CDR3 loop reads CASSLLPATSGRSDTQYF. The CDR3 DNA is TGTGCCAGCAGCTTACTCCCGGCGACTAGCGGGAGATCAGATACGCAGTATTTT.

This clonotype was observed a handful of times. The chain couples TRBV5-4 to TRBJ2-2, with D possibly matching TRBD2 (6 bases). Germline V lookup: CDR1 SGHNT, CDR2 YYREEE (reference sequence). The CDR3 runs 15 residues. The V gene lost 2 bases and the J gene lost 4 bases, with 12 bases spanning the gap. The DNA of the CDR3 is TGTGCCAGCAGCTTTTTTAGCGGAGTCACCGGGGAGCTGTTTTTT. It is translated as CASSFFSGVTGELFF.

Worth noting for this clonotype: One base away lies a much larger clone, so this may be a sequencing read error. The chain links TRBV18 to TRBJ2-1; D possibly corresponds to TRBD2 (6 bases). The CDR3 is 12 residues long. Trimming took off 4 bases at V and 10 bases at J, with 11 bases between the two ends. Germline values: CDR1 KGHSH, CDR2 LQKENI. The CDR3 bases are TGTGCCAGCTCACTTTTGGACTACGAGCAGTTCTTC. Its translation: CASSLLDYEQFF.

The rearrangement links TRBV3-1 to TRBJ2-2; possible D gene TRBD1, 5 bases. CDR1 is LGHDT, CDR2 YNNKEL, per germline (reference sequence). The CDR3 spans 16 residues. Trimming removed 3 bases from V and 3 bases from J, with 14 bases in between. CDR3 nucleotide sequence: TGTGCCAGCAGCCATCGGGCCAGGGTGGACACCGGGGAGCTGTTTTTT. Its protein product is CASSHRARVDTGELFF.

At least ten counts were recorded for this clonotype. The V and J genes are TRBV7-8 and TRBJ1-1, with a tentative D call TRBD1 (6 bases). V lost 4 bases and J lost 0, with 12 bases in between. The germline gives CDR1 SGHVS, CDR2 FQNEAQ. The CDR3 loop spans 15 amino acids. CDR3 DNA: TGTGCCAGCAGCTCCAGGGGAAGCGTGAACACTGAAGCTTTCTTT. This codes for CASSSRGSVNTEAFF.

This chain joins TRBV5-1 and TRBJ2-5, with 14 bases fitting TRBD2. The V segment lost 3 bases and the J segment 7 bases; nucleotides outside the gene matches: 17. CDR3 length equals 19 residues. Germline CDR1 reads SGHRS; CDR2 reads YFSETQ. As DNA, the CDR3 is TGCGCCAGCAGCTCCTTTGAGGGACTAGCGGGAGAAAAGAGATTGACCCAGTACTTC. Its protein product is CASSSFEGLAGEKRLTQYF. Combining the CDR3 with reference TRBV5-1 and TRBJ2-5 gives the whole variable domain KAGVTQTPRYLIKTRGQQVTLSCSPISGHRSVSWYQQTPGQGLQFLFEYFSETQRNKGNFPGRFSGRQFSNSRSEMNVSTLELGDSALYLCASSSFEGLAGEKRLTQYFGPGTRLLVL.

This clonotype was detected only a few times. The CDR3 is CASSPTYSYEQYF. The DNA of the CDR3 is TGTGCCAGCAGCCCTACCTACTCCTACGAGCAGTACTTC. V gene TRBV28 combines with J gene TRBJ2-7; the D is unclear. Trimming took off 6 bases at V and 0 bases at J, with 9 bases between the two ends. Germline V gene lookup returns CDR1 MDHEN and CDR2 SYDVKM. The CDR3 loop spans 13 amino acids.

This chain joins TRBV5-1 and TRBJ2-3; 15 positions match TRBD2. Germline V CDR1 and CDR2: SGHRS, YFSETQ. J lost 4 bases, V lost 4 bases, and 10 bases had no gene match. The CDR3 runs to 18 residues. This CDR3 reads CASSHRTSGRASPDTQYF. The CDR3 region has the DNA TGCGCCAGCAGCCACCGGACTAGCGGGAGGGCCTCCCCAGATACGCAGTATTTT.

The sample holds many counts of this clonotype. This chain uses TRBV4-1 with TRBJ2-3; TRBD2 matches 10 bases. CDR3 size: 17 residues. With V trimmed by 0 bases and J by 4 bases, 7 bases remained unmatched. Germline V gives CDR1 MGHRA, CDR2 YSYEKL. CDR3 coding DNA: TGCGCCAGCAGCCAAGATTGGGCTAGCGGGAGTGCAGATACGCAGTATTTT. As protein: CASSQDWASGSADTQYF.

This clonotype was recorded a few times. The chain joins TRBV28 to TRBJ2-7; 8 bases agree with TRBD2. Germline lookup yields CDR1 MDHEN and CDR2 SYDVKM. V was clipped by 4 bases and J by 4 bases; unmatched bases: 12. This CDR3 is 16 amino acids long. CDR3 DNA sequence: TGTGCCAGCAGTTCACCGGGGGGGTGGGTCCCTTACGAGCAGTACTTC. Translating it yields CASSSPGGWVPYEQYF.

The chain joins TRBV5-5 to TRBJ2-5; 8 bases agree with TRBD2. Per germline, CDR1 SGHKS and CDR2 YYEKEE (reference sequence). With V trimmed by 3 bases and J by 1 base, 8 bases remained unmatched. The CDR3 runs to 16 residues. The CDR3 region has the DNA TGTGCCAGCAGCTCGGGGGGTAGCGGGATCCAAGAGACCCAGTACTTC. Protein: CASSSGGSGIQETQYF.

With regard to this clonotype: It may be a read error: a sequence one base away is much more abundant. The chain recombines TRBV7-9 with TRBJ2-7, with a tentative D call TRBD2 (6 bases). This CDR3 spans 15 amino acids. Germline V gives CDR1 SEHNR, CDR2 FQNEAQ (reference sequence). V gave up 7 bases and J gave up 0 bases, with 16 bases separating them. CDR3 bases: TGTGCCAGCACCTCTTTCTGGGGGGACTCCTACGAGCAGTACTTC. Its protein product is CASTSFWGDSYEQYF.

This clonotype was seen repeatedly, ten times or more. The rearrangement joins TRBV12-3 or TRBV12-4 to TRBJ2-3; 15 bases map to TRBD2. The V segment lost 5 bases and the J segment 4 bases; nucleotides outside the gene matches: 7. The CDR3 is made up of 17 amino acids. CDR3 residues: CASSGTSGRPAADTQYF. Written as DNA, the CDR3 is TGTGCCAGCAGTGGGACTAGCGGGAGGCCCGCCGCAGATACGCAGTATTTT.

This clonotype has at least ten counts. This chain connects TRBV12-3 or TRBV12-4 to TRBJ2-1; possibly TRBD2 for D (5 bases). V shed 1 base and J shed 9 bases, with 10 bases lying between them. The CDR3 covers 13 residues. For the CDR3, the DNA is TGTGCCAGCAGTTTAGACACCGGGATTGAGCAGTTCTTC. Amino acid sequence: CASSLDTGIEQFF.

Ten or more counts support this clonotype. The gene calls are TRBV11-2 and TRBJ2-1; 8 bases fit TRBD2. J was trimmed by 5 bases and V by 5 bases; bases with no gene match: 8. This CDR3 is 15 amino acids long. Germline CDR1 SGHAT, CDR2 FQNNGV. CDR3 in amino acids: CASSARAGEHNEQFF. CDR3 coding DNA: TGTGCCAGCAGCGCTCGAGCGGGGGAACACAATGAGCAGTTCTTC.

V usage is TRBV10-3 and J usage is TRBJ2-7, with TRBD1 matching over 10 bases. V lost 7 bases to trimming and J lost 6 bases; unmatched junction nucleotides: 9. CDR1 ENHRY and CDR2 SYGVKD come from the germline V gene. This CDR3 contains 14 residues. The CDR3 loop reads CAIKEARTGGEQYF. The CDR3 DNA reads TGTGCCATCAAGGAGGCAAGGACAGGGGGCGAGCAGTACTTC.

Concerning this clonotype itself: A much larger clone is a single base away; this may be a read error. The chain joins TRBV6-1 to TRBJ2-1; possible D gene TRBD2, 5 bases. Trimming left V 4 bases short and J 10 bases short, with 14 bases between. Germline-derived CDR1 and CDR2 are MNHNS and SASEGT. The CDR3 consists of 13 residues. CDR3 sequence: CASSVEVPYEQFF. In DNA, the CDR3 is TGTGCCAGCAGTGTGGAGGTCCCCTACGAGCAGTTCTTC.